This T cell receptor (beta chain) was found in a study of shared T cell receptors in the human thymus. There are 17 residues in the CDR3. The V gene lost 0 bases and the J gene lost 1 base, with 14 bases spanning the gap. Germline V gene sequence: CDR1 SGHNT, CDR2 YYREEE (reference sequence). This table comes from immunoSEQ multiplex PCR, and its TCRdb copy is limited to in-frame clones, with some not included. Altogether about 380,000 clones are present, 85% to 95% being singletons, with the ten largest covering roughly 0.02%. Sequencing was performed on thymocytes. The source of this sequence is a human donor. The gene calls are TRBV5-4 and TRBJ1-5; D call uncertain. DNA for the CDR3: TGTGCCAGCAGCTTGGGGGTAGAGACCTTGAGCAATCAGCCCCAGCATTTT. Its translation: CASSLGVETLSNQPQHF.